This section outlines one T cell receptor (beta chain) sequence together with its context. Original processing notes: Researchers report that nucleated cell counts were estimated from reference gene primer amplification. Assay: immunoSEQ multiplex PCR; the TCRdb copy retains only in-frame clones and omits some. V, J and clone size are taken as reported in that table, and D and trimming were inferred from the DNA itself. The table has hundreds of thousands of clones, approximately 86% seen once. Trimming cost V 6 bases and J 5 bases; bases outside gene matches: 1. Germline CDR1 reads MNHEY; CDR2 reads SVGAGI. There are 11 residues in the CDR3. Study members were between roughly 18 and 89 years old and lived in some 22 US regions. Each participant's cohort was designated according to participant-reported clinical history. This sample was included in a study of blood T cell repertoires in COVID-19. The overall study: Sites across the United States, Italy and Spain contributed samples from acute and convalescent COVID-19.

The rearrangement joins TRBV6-5 to TRBJ2-7; 7 bases align to TRBD1. The sample consisted of PBMCs or T cells enriched from blood (not recorded which). The origin of this receptor is a woman in her forties with acute COVID-19. In DNA, the CDR3 is TGTGCCAGCAGGACAGGGAACGAGCAGTACTTC. It yields the protein CASRTGNEQYF.